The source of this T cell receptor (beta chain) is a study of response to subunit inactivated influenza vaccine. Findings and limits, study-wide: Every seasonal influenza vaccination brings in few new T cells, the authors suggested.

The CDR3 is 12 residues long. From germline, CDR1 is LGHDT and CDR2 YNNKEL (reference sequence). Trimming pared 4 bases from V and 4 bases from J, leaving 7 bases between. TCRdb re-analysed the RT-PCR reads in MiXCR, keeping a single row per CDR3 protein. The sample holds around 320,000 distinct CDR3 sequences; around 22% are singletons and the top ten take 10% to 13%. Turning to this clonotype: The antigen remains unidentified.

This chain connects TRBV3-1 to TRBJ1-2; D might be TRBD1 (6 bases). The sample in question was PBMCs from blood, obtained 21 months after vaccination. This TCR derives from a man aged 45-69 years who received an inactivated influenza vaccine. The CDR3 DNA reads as TGTGCCAGCAGCCCGGGGGCCTATGGCTACACCTTC. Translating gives CASSPGAYGYTF.